This T cell receptor beta chain was sequenced in a study of blood T cell repertoires in COVID-19. Study-level background: Samples came from the United States, Italy and Spain, spanning acute and convalescent COVID-19. Sources were T cells, B-cell-depleted T cells, or PBMCs; the material itself was cDNA or gDNA.

Per the original methods: Quantification of nucleated cells was approximated via reference gene primer amplification. Using immunoSEQ multiplex PCR, the repertoire was profiled, and TCRdb retains in-frame clones only, with some absent. V, J and clone size are taken as reported in that table, and D and trimming were inferred from the DNA itself. Here the sample spans under 300,000 clones, roughly 86% being singletons. The germline V gene has CDR1 SGHVT and CDR2 SQSDAQ. V was shortened by 6 bases and J by 3 bases, with 27 bases between the two germline ends. CDR3 length: 18 amino acids. Participant ages covered about 18 to 100 years across around 22 US areas.

This TCR came from a woman in her 40s with acute COVID-19. The sample consisted of PBMCs or T cells enriched from blood (not recorded which). The chain combines TRBV7-4 with TRBJ2-7; D is unresolved. The DNA for the CDR3 is TGTGCCAGCAGACTTAGAATATTGGCAGGTGGGTATCACTACGAGCAGTACTTC. Its translation is CASRLRILAGGYHYEQYF.